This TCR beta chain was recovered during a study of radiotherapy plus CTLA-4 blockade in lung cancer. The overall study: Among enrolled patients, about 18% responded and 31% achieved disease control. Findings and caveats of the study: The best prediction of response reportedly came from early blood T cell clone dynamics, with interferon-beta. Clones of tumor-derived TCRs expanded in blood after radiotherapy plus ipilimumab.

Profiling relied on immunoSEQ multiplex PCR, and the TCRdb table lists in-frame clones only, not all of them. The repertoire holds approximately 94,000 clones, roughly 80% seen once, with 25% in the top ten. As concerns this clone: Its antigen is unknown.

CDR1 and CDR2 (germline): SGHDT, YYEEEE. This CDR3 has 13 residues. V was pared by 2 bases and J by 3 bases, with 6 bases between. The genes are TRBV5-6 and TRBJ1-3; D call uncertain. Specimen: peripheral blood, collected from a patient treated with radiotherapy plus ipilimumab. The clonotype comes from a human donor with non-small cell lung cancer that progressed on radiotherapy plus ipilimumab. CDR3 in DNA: TGTGCCAGCAGCTTAAGAGATGGAAACACCATATATTTT. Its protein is CASSLRDGNTIYF.